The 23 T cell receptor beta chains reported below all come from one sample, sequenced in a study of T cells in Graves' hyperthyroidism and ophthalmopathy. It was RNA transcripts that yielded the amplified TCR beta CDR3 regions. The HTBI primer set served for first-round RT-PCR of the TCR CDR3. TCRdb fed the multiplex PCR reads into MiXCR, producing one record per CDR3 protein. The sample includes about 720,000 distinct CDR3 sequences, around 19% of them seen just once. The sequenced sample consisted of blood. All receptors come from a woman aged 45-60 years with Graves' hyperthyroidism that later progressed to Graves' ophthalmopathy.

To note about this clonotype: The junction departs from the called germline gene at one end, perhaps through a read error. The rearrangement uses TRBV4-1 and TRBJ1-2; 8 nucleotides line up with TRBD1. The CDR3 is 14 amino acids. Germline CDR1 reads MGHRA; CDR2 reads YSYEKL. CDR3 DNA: TGTGCCAGCAGCCAAGATCACAGGGGGGATGGCTACACCTTC. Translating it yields CASSQDHRGDGYTF.

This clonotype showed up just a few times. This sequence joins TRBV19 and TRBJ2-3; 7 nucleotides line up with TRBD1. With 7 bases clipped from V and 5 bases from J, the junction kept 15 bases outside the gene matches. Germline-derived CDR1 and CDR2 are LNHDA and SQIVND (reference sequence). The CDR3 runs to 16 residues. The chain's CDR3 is CASNDRTGSRQDTQYF. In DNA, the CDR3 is TGTGCCAGTAACGACCGGACAGGCAGTAGGCAAGATACGCAGTATTTT. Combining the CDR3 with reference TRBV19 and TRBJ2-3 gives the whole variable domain DGGITQSPKYLFRKEGQNVTLSCEQNLNHDAMYWYRQDPGQGLRLIYYSQIVNDFQKGDIAEGYSVSREKKESFPLTVTSAQKNPTAFYLCASNDRTGSRQDTQYFGPGTRLTVL.

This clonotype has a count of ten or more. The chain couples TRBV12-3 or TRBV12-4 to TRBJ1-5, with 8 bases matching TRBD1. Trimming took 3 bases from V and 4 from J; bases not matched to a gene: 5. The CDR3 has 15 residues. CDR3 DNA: TGTGCCAGCAGTTTCGCCAGGGGGCGAAATCAGCCCCAGCATTTT. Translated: CASSFARGRNQPQHF.

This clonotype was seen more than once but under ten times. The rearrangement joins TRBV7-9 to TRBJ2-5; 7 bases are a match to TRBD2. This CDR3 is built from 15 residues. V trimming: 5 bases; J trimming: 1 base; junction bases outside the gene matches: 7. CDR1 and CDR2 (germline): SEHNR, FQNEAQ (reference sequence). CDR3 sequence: CASSPLREFQETQYF. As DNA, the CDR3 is TGTGCCAGCAGCCCCTTGCGGGAGTTCCAAGAGACCCAGTACTTC.

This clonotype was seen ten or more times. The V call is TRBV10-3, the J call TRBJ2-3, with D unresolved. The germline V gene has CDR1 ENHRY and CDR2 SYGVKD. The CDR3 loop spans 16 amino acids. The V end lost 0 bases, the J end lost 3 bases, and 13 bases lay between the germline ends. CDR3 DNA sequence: TGTGCCATCAGTGAGTCCTTACCGGGTAATACAGATACGCAGTATTTT. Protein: CAISESLPGNTDTQYF.

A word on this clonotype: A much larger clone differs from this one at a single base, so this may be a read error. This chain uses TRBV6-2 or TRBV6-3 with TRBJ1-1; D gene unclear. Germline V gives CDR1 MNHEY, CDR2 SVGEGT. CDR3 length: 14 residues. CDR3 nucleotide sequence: TGTGTCAGCAGTTACCCGGCCCTGAACACTGAAGCTTTCTTT. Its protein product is CVSSYPALNTEAFF.

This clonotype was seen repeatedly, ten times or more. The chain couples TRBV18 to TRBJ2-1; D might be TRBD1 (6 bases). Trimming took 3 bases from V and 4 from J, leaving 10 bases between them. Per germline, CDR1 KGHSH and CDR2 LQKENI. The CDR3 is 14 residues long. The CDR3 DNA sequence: TGTGCCAGCTCACCCGCCGGACAGTACAATGAGCAGTTCTTC. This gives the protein CASSPAGQYNEQFF.

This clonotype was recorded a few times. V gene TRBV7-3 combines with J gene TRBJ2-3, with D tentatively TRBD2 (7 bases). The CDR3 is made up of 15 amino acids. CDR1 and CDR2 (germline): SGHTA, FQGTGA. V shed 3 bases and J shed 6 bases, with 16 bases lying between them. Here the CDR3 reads CASSFNPGGRDTQYF. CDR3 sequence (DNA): TGTGCCAGCAGCTTTAATCCCGGGGGGCGTGATACGCAGTATTTT.

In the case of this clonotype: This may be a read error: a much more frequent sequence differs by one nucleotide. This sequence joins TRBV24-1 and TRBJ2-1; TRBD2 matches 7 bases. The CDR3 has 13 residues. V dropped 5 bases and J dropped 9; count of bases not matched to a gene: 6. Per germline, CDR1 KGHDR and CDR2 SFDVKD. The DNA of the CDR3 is TGTGCCACCAGTGTTCCGGGCGGGAGTGAGCAGTTCTTC. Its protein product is CATSVPGGSEQFF.

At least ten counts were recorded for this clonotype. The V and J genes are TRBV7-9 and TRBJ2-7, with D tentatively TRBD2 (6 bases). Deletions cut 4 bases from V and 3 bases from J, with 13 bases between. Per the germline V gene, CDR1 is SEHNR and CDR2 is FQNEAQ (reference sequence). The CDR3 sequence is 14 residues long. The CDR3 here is CASSSSGLDYEQYF. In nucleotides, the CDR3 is TGTGCCAGCAGCTCCTCGGGACTTGACTACGAGCAGTACTTC.

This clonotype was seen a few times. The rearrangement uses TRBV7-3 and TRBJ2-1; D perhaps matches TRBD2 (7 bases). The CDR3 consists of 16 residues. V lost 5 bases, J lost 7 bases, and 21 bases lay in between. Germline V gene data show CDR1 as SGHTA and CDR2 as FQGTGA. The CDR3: CASSPGWGGARNEQFF. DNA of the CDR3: TGTGCCAGCAGCCCGGGTTGGGGGGGGGCGAGAAATGAGCAGTTCTTC.

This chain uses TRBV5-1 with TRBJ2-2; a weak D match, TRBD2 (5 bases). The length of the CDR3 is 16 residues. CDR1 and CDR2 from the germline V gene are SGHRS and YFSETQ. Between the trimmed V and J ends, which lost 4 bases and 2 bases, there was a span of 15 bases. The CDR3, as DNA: TGCGCCAGCAGCCGCAGGTGGGAGAGAAACACCGGGGAGCTGTTTTTT. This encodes CASSRRWERNTGELFF.

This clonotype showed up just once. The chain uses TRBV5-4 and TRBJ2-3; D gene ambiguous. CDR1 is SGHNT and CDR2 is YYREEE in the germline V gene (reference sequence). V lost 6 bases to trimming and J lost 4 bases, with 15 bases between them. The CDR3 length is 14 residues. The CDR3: CASMTMKRPDTQYF. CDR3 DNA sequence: TGTGCCAGCATGACGATGAAACGGCCAGATACGCAGTATTTT.

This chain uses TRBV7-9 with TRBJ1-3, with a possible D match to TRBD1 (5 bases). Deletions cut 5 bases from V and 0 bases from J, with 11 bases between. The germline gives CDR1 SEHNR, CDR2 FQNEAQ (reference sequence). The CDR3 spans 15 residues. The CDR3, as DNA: TGTGCCAGCAGCGAAAGACAGCGCTCTGGAAACACCATATATTTT. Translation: CASSERQRSGNTIYF.

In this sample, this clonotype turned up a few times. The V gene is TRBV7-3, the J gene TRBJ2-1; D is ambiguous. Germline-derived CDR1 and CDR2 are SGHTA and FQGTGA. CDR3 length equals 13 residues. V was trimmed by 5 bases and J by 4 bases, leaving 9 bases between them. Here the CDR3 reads CASSPAPYNEQFF. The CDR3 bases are TGTGCCAGCAGCCCGGCCCCTTACAATGAGCAGTTCTTC.

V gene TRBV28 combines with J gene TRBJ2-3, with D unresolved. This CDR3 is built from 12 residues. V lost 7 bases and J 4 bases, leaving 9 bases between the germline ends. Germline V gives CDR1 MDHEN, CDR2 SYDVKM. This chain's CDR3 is CASNIPPDTQYF. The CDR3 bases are TGTGCCAGCAATATCCCCCCAGATACGCAGTATTTT.

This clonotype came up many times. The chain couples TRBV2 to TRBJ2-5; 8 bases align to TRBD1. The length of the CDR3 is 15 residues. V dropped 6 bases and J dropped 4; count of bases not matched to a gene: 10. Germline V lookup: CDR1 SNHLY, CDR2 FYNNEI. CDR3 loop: CASSNRGDSPETQYF. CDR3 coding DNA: TGTGCCAGCAGCAACAGGGGGGACAGTCCAGAGACCCAGTACTTC.

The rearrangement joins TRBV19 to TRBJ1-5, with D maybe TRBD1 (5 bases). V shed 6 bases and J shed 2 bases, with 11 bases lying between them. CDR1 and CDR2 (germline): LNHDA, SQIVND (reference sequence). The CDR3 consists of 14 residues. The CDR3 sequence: CASSPGHGNQPQHF. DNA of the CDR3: TGTGCCAGTAGCCCCGGACATGGCAATCAGCCCCAGCATTTT.

Here the CDR3 DNA reads TGTGCCAGCAGTTTGTGGGGGGCAGGGGCAGCCTACGAGCAGTACTTC. This codes for CASSLWGAGAAYEQYF. The rearrangement links TRBV27 to TRBJ2-7; D possibly uses TRBD1 or TRBD2 (6 bases each). This CDR3 contains 16 residues. V shed 3 bases and J shed 2 bases, with 17 bases lying between them. Per the germline V gene, CDR1 is MNHEY and CDR2 is SMNVEV (reference sequence).

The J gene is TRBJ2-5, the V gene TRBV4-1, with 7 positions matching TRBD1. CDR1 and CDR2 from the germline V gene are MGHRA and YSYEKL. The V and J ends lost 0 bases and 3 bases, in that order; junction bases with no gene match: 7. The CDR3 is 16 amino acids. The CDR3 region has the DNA TGCGCCAGCAGCCAAGACCAGGCCGGGACAGAAGAGACCCAGTACTTC. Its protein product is CASSQDQAGTEETQYF.

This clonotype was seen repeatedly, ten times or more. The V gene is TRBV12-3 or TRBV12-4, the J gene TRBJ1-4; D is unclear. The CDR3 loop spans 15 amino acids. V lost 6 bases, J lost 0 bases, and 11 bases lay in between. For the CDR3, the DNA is TGTGCCAGCAGCCAAGACCTCGCAACTAATGAAAAACTGTTTTTT. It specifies CASSQDLATNEKLFF.

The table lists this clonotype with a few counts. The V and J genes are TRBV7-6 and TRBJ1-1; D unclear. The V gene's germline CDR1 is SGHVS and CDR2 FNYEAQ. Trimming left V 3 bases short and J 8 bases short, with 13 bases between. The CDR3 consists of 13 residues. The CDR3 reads CASSFKSLGEAFF. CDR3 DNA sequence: TGTGCCAGCAGCTTTAAGTCACTAGGGGAAGCTTTCTTT.

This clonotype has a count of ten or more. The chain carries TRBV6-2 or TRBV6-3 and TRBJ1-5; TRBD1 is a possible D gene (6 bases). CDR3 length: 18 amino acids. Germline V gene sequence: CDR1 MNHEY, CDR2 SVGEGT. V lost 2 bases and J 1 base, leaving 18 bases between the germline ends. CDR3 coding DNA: TGTGCCAGCAGTTACGGTACAGGGTTTCTTGGGAGCAATCAGCCCCAGCATTTT. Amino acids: CASSYGTGFLGSNQPQHF.